Listed below are T cell receptor beta chains from one sample, sequenced in a study of blood T cell repertoires in COVID-19. Some clones are missing from TCRdb's copy, which holds only in-frame ones; the method was immunoSEQ multiplex PCR. The table lists about 98,000 clones, more than 65% of them singletons. The specimen was peripheral blood. These receptors were taken from a woman at least 80 years old with acute or convalescent COVID-19. Each CDR3 is given with its conserved first and last residue. D genes are given only for firm matches. The listing skips clone size in some rows; elsewhere it reads once, few, many or a size class.

>-|-|TRBJ1-3|TRBV7-2
CASSFDSSGNTIYF
TGTGCCAGCAGCTTCGACAGCTCTGGAAACACCATATATTTT
>-|-|TRBJ1-2|TRBV2
CASSERAQGGGYTF
TGTGCCAGCAGTGAAAGGGCCCAGGGTGGTGGCTACACCTTC
>TRBD1|-|TRBJ2-2|TRBV19
CASSIEGTDGGELFF
TGTGCCAGTAGTATAGAGGGGACAGATGGCGGGGAGCTGTTTTTT
>-|-|TRBJ1-1|TRBV20-1
CTAVRGTEAFF
TGCACCGCTGTAAGGGGGACTGAAGCTTTCTTT
>-|-|TRBJ1-4|TRBV11-2
CASSLGGRAREKLFF
TGTGCCAGCAGCTTAGGGGGCAGGGCAAGGGAAAAACTGTTTTTT
>-|once|TRBJ1-1|TRBV9
CASSVVYRPDTEAFF
TGTGCCAGCAGCGTAGTTTACAGACCTGACACTGAAGCTTTCTTT
>-|-|TRBJ2-1|TRBV10-3
CALKENGGPYNEQFF
TGTGCGCTCAAAGAAAACGGGGGGCCCTACAATGAGCAGTTCTTC
>TRBD1|-|TRBJ2-5|TRBV6-5
CASRQGGETQYF
TGTGCCAGCAGACAGGGGGGAGAGACCCAGTACTTC
>-|-|TRBJ1-1|TRBV7-2
CASSFGEHTEAFF
TGTGCCAGCAGCTTTGGGGAGCACACTGAAGCTTTCTTT
>TRBD1|few|TRBJ1-4|TRBV6-2/TRBV6-3
CASSYSGTGGDEKLFF
TGTGCCAGCAGTTACTCCGGGACAGGGGGCGATGAAAAACTGTTTTTT
>-|-|TRBJ1-3|TRBV5-4
CASSSKLSGNTIYF
TGTGCCAGCAGCAGCAAACTCTCTGGAAACACCATATATTTT
>-|-|TRBJ1-2|TRBV6-5
CASSYSKRGSSYGYTF
TGTGCCAGCAGTTACTCAAAAAGGGGTTCGTCCTATGGCTACACCTTC
>-|-|TRBJ1-2|TRBV7-2
CASSPGEWGYTF
TGTGCCAGCAGCCCGGGGGAGTGGGGCTACACCTTC
>TRBD2|-|TRBJ2-3|TRBV7-9
CASRPEGLAGGPSTDTQYF
TGTGCCAGCAGGCCGGAGGGCCTAGCGGGGGGCCCTAGCACAGATACGCAGTATTTT
>-|-|TRBJ1-1|TRBV9
CASSPNMGDTEAFF
TGTGCCAGCAGCCCAAACATGGGCGACACTGAAGCTTTCTTT
>-|-|TRBJ1-1|TRBV18
CASSPPSGGWTEAFF
TGTGCCAGCTCACCACCATCCGGGGGGTGGACTGAAGCTTTCTTT
>-|-|TRBJ1-1|TRBV2
CASSDRGREAFF
TGTGCCAGCAGTGACAGGGGCAGGGAAGCTTTCTTT
>TRBD2|few|TRBJ2-3|TRBV10-3
CAIRTDLSGGGDTQYF
TGTGCCATCAGGACGGATCTTAGCGGGGGGGGAGATACGCAGTATTTT
>TRBD1|-|TRBJ1-2|TRBV11-2
CASSPRQGISYTF
TGTGCCAGCAGCCCCAGACAGGGGATAAGCTACACCTTC
>-|once|TRBJ1-1|TRBV18
CASSPNPGKSEAFF
TGTGCCAGCTCACCAAACCCAGGGAAGTCGGAAGCTTTCTTT
>-|-|TRBJ2-3|TRBV19
CASSIGETDTQYF
TGTGCCAGTAGTATAGGTGAGACAGATACGCAGTATTTT
>TRBD1|-|TRBJ1-6|TRBV27
CASSPRPQGDSPLHF
TGTGCCAGCAGTCCCCGGCCCCAGGGGGATTCACCCCTCCACTTT
>TRBD2|few|TRBJ2-1|TRBV24-1
CATSRGGYNEQFF
TGTGCCACCAGCCGCGGGGGTTACAATGAGCAGTTCTTC
>-|-|TRBJ1-1|TRBV2
CASRDSAGARTEAFF
TGTGCCAGCAGAGACTCGGCAGGGGCGAGGACTGAAGCTTTCTTT
>-|-|TRBJ1-2|TRBV27
CASSSNTGNSYTF
TGTGCCAGCAGTTCAAACACAGGAAACAGCTACACCTTC
>TRBD1|-|TRBJ2-7|TRBV14
CASSPGQGDTITYEQYF
TGTGCCAGCAGCCCGGGACAGGGAGATACGATAACCTACGAGCAGTACTTC
>TRBD1|-|TRBJ1-1|TRBV6-5
CASSDRGRYTEAFF
TGTGCCAGCAGCGACAGGGGACGCTACACTGAAGCTTTCTTT
>-|once|TRBJ2-3|TRBV5-4
CASSRGTASTDTQYF
TGTGCCAGCAGCCGGGGGACAGCAAGCACAGATACGCAGTATTTT